The 13 T cell receptor beta chains below all came from one sample that was sequenced in a study of identifying expanded T cells in peripheral blood. TCRdb keeps only in-frame clones here, not all; method: immunoSEQ multiplex PCR. The data hold about 91,000 clones, with roughly 86% observed a single time. The sequencing sample was made of blood. The receptors stem from a person between 18 and 75 years old in good health.

This sequence joins TRBV5-8 and TRBJ1-1; D not certain. The germline CDR1 and CDR2 sequences are SGHTS and YDEGEE. V shed 4 bases and J shed 5 bases, with 12 bases lying between them. The CDR3 is 13 residues long. The chain's CDR3 is CASSLSLRTEAFF. The DNA of the CDR3 is TGTGCCAGCAGCCTTTCTCTGAGGACTGAAGCTTTCTTT.

This chain links TRBV27 with TRBJ2-3; TRBD1 aligns across 11 bases. The length of the CDR3 is 16 residues. CDR1 is MNHEY, CDR2 SMNVEV, per germline (reference sequence). The ends lost 2 bases at V and 6 bases at J; junction bases unmatched: 7. The CDR3 DNA sequence: TGTGCCAGCAGTTTACGTGGGACAGGGGGAGGGGATACGCAGTATTTT. Residues: CASSLRGTGGGDTQYF.

CDR3 coding DNA: TGTGCCAGTTCAGGGACTAGCGGGAGTGACGAGCAGTACTTC. This encodes CASSGTSGSDEQYF. The rearrangement uses TRBV19 and TRBJ2-7, with 14 nucleotides matching TRBD2. Germline CDR1 LNHDA, CDR2 SQIVND (reference sequence). The length of the CDR3 is 14 residues. V gave up 8 bases and J gave up 5 bases; unmatched junction bases: 5. Based on the CDR3 plus reference TRBV19 and TRBJ2-7, the full variable domain is DGGITQSPKYLFRKEGQNVTLSCEQNLNHDAMYWYRQDPGQGLRLIYYSQIVNDFQKGDIAEGYSVSREKKESFPLTVTSAQKNPTAFYLCASSGTSGSDEQYFGPGTRLTVT.

Details on this clone: A read error is possible here, since a much larger clone lies one base away. V usage is TRBV6-5 and J usage is TRBJ2-1; 12 bases agree with TRBD2. This CDR3 is 15 amino acids long. Germline assignment: CDR1 MNHEY and CDR2 SVGAGI. In nucleotides, the CDR3 is TGTGCCAGCAGTGACTCTAGCGGGGGGGCCAATGAGCAGTTCTTC. Protein product: CASSDSSGGANEQFF.

This clone was seen more than once but under ten times. The chain is built from TRBV4-1 and TRBJ1-2, with 9 bases matching TRBD1. Germline V gives CDR1 MGHRA, CDR2 YSYEKL. V shed 3 bases and J 2 bases; nucleotides not matched to a gene: 13. The CDR3 runs 18 residues. The CDR3 DNA sequence: TGCGCCAGCAGCCACTTAGTCCCGGGACAGGGAACGAACTATGGCTACACCTTC. Its protein is CASSHLVPGQGTNYGYTF.

The rearrangement joins TRBV9 to TRBJ1-1; no clear D. The CDR3 spans 14 residues. V lost 4 bases, J lost 3 bases, and 13 bases lay in between. Germline V gives CDR1 SGDLS, CDR2 YYNGEE. As DNA, the CDR3 is TGTGCCAGCAGCCCCCGAGTACAGTACACTGAAGCTTTCTTT. The encoded protein is CASSPRVQYTEAFF.

V gene TRBV2 combines with J gene TRBJ2-5; D remains unclear. Germline V gene sequence: CDR1 SNHLY, CDR2 FYNNEI. V lost 8 bases and J lost 2, with 9 bases in between. This CDR3 is 12 amino acids long. The DNA for the CDR3 is TGTGCCAGCGGTAGAGCACAAGAGACCCAGTACTTC. It yields the protein CASGRAQETQYF.

The CDR3 region has the DNA TGTGCCAGCATCTATACGACAAAACAGTTCCCCTACGAGCAGTACTTC. This sequence encodes CASIYTTKQFPYEQYF. The V gene is TRBV27, the J gene TRBJ2-7; unclear D gene. The CDR3 sequence is 16 residues long. V lost 7 bases and J 2 bases, leaving 21 bases between the germline ends. Germline CDR1 and CDR2: MNHEY and SMNVEV (reference sequence).

The CDR3 coding sequence is TGCGCCAGCAGCCAAGTCGGGGCAGAAGACTATGGCTACACCTTC. Translated: CASSQVGAEDYGYTF. The rearrangement links TRBV4-3 to TRBJ1-2; tentatively, D is TRBD1 (5 bases). Trimming took 1 base from V and 3 from J, leaving 12 bases between them. The CDR3 loop spans 15 amino acids. From germline, CDR1 is LGHNA and CDR2 YSLEER.

This chain uses TRBV30 with TRBJ1-4; TRBD1 might be the D (6 bases). The CDR3 is 13 amino acids. V shed 0 bases and J shed 7 bases, with 9 bases lying between them. Germline V gene sequence: CDR1 GTSNPN, CDR2 SVGIG (reference sequence). This chain's CDR3 is CAWSVAGVEKLFF. CDR3 nucleotides: TGTGCCTGGAGTGTGGCAGGGGTTGAAAAACTGTTTTTT. The full variable domain, completed using reference TRBV30 and TRBJ1-4, is SQTIHQWPATLVQPVGSPLSLECTVEGTSNPNLYWYRQAAGRGLQLLFYSVGIGQISSEVPQNLSASRPQDRQFILSSKKLLLSDSGFYLCAWSVAGVEKLFFGSGTQLSVL.

V gene TRBV10-3 combines with J gene TRBJ2-7; TRBD2 aligns across 12 bases. Losses at the gene ends were 0 bases for V and 4 bases for J; bases not matched to a gene: 1. The CDR3 is 15 amino acids. Germline lookup yields CDR1 ENHRY and CDR2 SYGVKD. The CDR3 nucleotides read TGTGCCATCAGTGAGTCAGGGACTAGCGGGTACGAGCAGTACTTC. Protein: CAISESGTSGYEQYF.

V and J are TRBV7-9 and TRBJ1-5; D gene unclear. Germline loops: CDR1 SEHNR, CDR2 FQNEAQ (reference sequence). The V end lost 1 base, the J end lost 5 bases, and 12 bases lay between the germline ends. The CDR3 extends over 15 amino acids. Written as DNA, the CDR3 is TGTGCCAGCAGCTTAGGAGTTGGGCTTTATCAGCCCCAGCATTTT. It codes for CASSLGVGLYQPQHF.

This rearrangement joins TRBV7-9 to TRBJ2-7; a weak D match, TRBD1 (6 bases). The CDR3 spans 14 residues. Trimming removed 5 bases from V and 0 bases from J, with 11 bases in between. Germline V lookup: CDR1 SEHNR, CDR2 FQNEAQ (reference sequence). CDR3 coding DNA: TGTGCCAGCAGCAGCACAGGGAGCTCCTACGAGCAGTACTTC. It is translated as CASSSTGSSYEQYF.